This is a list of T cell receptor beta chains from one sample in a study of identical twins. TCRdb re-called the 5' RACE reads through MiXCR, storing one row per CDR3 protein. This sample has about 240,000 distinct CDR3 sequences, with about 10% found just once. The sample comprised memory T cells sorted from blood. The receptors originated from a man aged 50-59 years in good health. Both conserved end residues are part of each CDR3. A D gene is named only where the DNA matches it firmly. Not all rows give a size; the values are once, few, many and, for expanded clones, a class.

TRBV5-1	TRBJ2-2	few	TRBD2	CASSSGLVSVLTGELFF	TGCGCCAGCAGCTCGGGACTAGTTTCGGTGTTAACCGGGGAGCTGTTTTTT
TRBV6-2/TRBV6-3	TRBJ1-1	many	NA	CASSYLEGRTEAFF	TGTGCCAGCAGTTACCTAGAGGGGCGAACTGAAGCTTTCTTT
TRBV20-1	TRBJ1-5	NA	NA	CSARVGGGLHSPQHF	TGCAGTGCTAGAGTGGGGGGGGGTTTGCACTCGCCCCAGCATTTT
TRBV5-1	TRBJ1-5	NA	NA	CASSLEAVEGNQPQHF	TGCGCCAGCAGCTTGGAGGCAGTCGAAGGCAATCAGCCCCAGCATTTT
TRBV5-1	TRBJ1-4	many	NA	CASSFGQTNEKLFF	TGCGCCAGCAGCTTCGGACAGACGAATGAAAAACTGTTTTTT
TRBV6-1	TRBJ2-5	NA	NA	CASRDTVRVETQYF	TGTGCCAGCAGAGACACGGTGAGGGTTGAGACCCAGTACTTC
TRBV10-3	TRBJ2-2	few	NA	CAIRGHGELFF	TGTGCCATCAGGGGACACGGGGAGCTGTTTTTT
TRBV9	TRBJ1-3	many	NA	CASSVVPTQGNTIYF	TGTGCCAGCAGCGTAGTACCGACTCAAGGAAACACCATATATTTT
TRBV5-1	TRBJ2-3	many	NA	CASTNGRGYTDTQYF	TGCGCCAGCACCAACGGTCGGGGGTACACAGATACGCAGTATTTT
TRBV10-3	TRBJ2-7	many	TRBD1	CAISVGGVEQYF	TGTGCCATCAGTGTAGGGGGCGTCGAGCAGTACTTC
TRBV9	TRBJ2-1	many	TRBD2	CASSVEWASGGNEQFF	TGTGCCAGCAGCGTAGAGTGGGCTAGCGGGGGGAATGAGCAGTTCTTC
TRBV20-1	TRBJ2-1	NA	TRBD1	CSARRDRDYNEQFF	TGCAGTGCTCGACGGGACAGGGACTACAATGAGCAGTTCTTC
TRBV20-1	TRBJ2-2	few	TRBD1	CSASYGQGAATGELFF	TGCAGTGCTAGTTACGGACAGGGGGCTGCCACCGGGGAGCTGTTTTTT
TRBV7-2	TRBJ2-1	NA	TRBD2	CASSLVVGGPYNEQFF	TGTGCCAGCAGCTTAGTTGTGGGAGGGCCTTACAATGAGCAGTTCTTC
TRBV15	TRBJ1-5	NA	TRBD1	CATNPGQAGQPQHF	TGTGCCACCAACCCAGGACAGGCGGGTCAGCCCCAGCATTTT
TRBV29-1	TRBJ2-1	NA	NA	CSVEEGLKPNEQFF	TGCAGCGTTGAAGAGGGACTCAAGCCCAATGAGCAGTTCTTC
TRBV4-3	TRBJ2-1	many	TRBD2	CASSSISGRANEQFF	TGCGCCAGCAGTTCGATCAGCGGGAGGGCTAATGAGCAGTTCTTC
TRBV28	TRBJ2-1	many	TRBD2	CASSLSGGADEQFF	TGTGCCAGCAGTTTGAGCGGGGGGGCCGATGAGCAGTTCTTC
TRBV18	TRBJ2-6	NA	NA	CASSPLFSESGANVLTF	TGTGCCAGCTCACCGCTTTTTTCGGAATCTGGGGCCAACGTCCTGACTTTC
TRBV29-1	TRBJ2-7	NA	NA	CSVEGEGDFEQYF	TGCAGCGTTGAAGGAGAGGGGGACTTTGAGCAGTACTTC
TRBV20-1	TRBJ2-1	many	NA	CSAKVSGATRYNEQFF	TGCAGTGCTAAGGTATCCGGGGCGACTCGGTACAATGAGCAGTTCTTC
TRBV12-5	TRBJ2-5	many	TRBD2	CASGLAIAGGETQYF	TGTGCTAGTGGTTTGGCTATAGCGGGAGGAGAGACCCAGTACTTC
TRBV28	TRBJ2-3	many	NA	CASSGPRSAQDTQYF	TGTGCCAGCAGTGGACCTCGGTCGGCACAAGATACGCAGTATTTT
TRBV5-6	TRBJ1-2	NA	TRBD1	CASSWRGQSGYTF	TGTGCCAGCAGCTGGAGGGGGCAGTCTGGCTACACCTTC
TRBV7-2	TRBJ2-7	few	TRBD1	CASSHGQGSFNEQYF	TGTGCCAGCAGCCACGGACAGGGTAGCTTCAACGAGCAGTACTTC
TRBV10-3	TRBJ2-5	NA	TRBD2	CAISDQASGRETQYF	TGTGCCATCAGTGATCAGGCTAGCGGGAGAGAGACCCAGTACTTC
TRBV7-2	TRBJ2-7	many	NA	CASSLDPYEQYF	TGTGCCAGCAGCTTAGATCCCTACGAGCAGTACTTC
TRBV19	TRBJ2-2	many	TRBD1	CATTGGFATGELFF	TGTGCCACCACAGGGGGCTTTGCCACCGGGGAGCTGTTTTTT
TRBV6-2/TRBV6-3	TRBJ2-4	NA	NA	CASNSPLAKNIQYF	TGTGCCAGCAATTCCCCATTAGCCAAAAACATTCAGTACTTC
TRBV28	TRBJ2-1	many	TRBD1	CASSKDRGGLYEQFF	TGTGCCAGCAGCAAAGACAGGGGAGGCCTCTATGAGCAGTTCTTC
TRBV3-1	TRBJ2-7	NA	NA	CASSQDLAAEQYF	TGTGCCAGCAGCCAAGATCTGGCAGCCGAGCAGTACTTC